Given below is one T cell receptor (beta chain) in context. This sample was included in a study of blood T cell repertoires in COVID-19. About the study: COVID-19 samples collected from the United States, Italy and Spain covered acute and convalescent phases. Nucleic acid was either cDNA or gDNA, and it came from T cells, B-cell-depleted T cells, or PBMCs.

In the original workflow: Estimates of nucleated cell counts were drawn from the amplification of reference gene primers. The protocol was immunoSEQ multiplex PCR, while the TCRdb copy is restricted to in-frame clones and leaves out a portion. V, J and clone size are those of that table, while D and trimming were read from the DNA. Of 100,000 or so clones listed, 80% to 95% are singletons. The CDR3 contains 13 residues. Germline values: CDR1 MNHEY, CDR2 SMNVEV (reference sequence). With 4 bases clipped from V and 7 bases from J, the junction kept 3 bases outside the gene matches. The clonotype was recovered from a man aged 55 to 70 with acute or convalescent COVID-19. This sequence joins TRBV27 and TRBJ2-2; 7 bases match TRBD1. The sequenced material came from peripheral blood. The CDR3 region is CASSSDRFGELFF. In DNA form, the CDR3 reads TGTGCCAGCAGTTCGGACAGGTTCGGGGAGCTGTTTTTT.